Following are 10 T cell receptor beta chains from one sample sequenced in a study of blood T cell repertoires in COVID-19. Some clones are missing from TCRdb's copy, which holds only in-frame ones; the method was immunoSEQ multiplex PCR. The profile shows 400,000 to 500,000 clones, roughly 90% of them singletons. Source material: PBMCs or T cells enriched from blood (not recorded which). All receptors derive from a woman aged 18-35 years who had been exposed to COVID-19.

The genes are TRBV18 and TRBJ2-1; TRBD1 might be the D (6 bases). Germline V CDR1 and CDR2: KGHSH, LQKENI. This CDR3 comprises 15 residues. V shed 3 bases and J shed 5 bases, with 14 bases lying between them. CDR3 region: CASSPGDRHNNEQFF. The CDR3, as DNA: TGTGCCAGCTCACCGGGTGACAGGCATAACAATGAGCAGTTCTTC.

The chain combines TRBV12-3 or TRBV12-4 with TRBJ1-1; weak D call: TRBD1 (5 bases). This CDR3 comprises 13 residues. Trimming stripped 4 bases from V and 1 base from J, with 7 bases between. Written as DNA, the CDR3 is TGTGCCAGCAGTTCCAGGGAGAACACTGAAGCTTTCTTT. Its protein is CASSSRENTEAFF.

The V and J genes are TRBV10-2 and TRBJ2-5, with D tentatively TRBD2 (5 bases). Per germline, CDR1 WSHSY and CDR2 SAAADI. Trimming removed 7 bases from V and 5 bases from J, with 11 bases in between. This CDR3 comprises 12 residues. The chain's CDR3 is CASKRSGETQYF. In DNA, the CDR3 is TGCGCCAGCAAGCGGTCCGGGGAGACCCAGTACTTC.

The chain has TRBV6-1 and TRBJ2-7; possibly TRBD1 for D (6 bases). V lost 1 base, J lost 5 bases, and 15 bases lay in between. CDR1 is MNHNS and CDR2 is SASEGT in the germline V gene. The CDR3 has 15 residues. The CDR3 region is CASSEVARGQNEQYF. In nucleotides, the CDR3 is TGTGCCAGCAGTGAAGTTGCCAGGGGTCAGAACGAGCAGTACTTC.

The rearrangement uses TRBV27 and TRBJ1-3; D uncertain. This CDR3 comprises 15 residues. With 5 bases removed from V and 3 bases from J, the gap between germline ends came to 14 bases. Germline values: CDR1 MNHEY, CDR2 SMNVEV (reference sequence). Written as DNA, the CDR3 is TGTGCCAGCAGTCCAACCCCTACGGTTGGAAACACCATATATTTT. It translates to CASSPTPTVGNTIYF.

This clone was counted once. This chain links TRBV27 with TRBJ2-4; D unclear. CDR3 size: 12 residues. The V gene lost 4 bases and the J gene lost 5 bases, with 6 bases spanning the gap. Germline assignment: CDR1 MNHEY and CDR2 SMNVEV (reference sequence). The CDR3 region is CASSSSQNIQYF. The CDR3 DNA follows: TGTGCCAGCAGTTCCTCCCAAAACATTCAGTACTTC.

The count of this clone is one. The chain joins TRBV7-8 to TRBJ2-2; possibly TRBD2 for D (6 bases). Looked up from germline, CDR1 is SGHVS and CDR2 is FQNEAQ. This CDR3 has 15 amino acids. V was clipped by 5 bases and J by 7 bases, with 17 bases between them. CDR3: CASSPGTSGGGELFF. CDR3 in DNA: TGTGCCAGCAGCCCCGGGACTTCCGGGGGCGGGGAGCTGTTTTTT. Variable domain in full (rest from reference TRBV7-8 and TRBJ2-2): GAGVSQSPRYKVAKRGQDVALRCDPISGHVSLFWYQQALGQGPEFLTYFQNEAQLDKSGLPSDRFFAERPEGSVSTLKIQRTQQEDSAVYLCASSPGTSGGGELFFGEGSRLTVL.

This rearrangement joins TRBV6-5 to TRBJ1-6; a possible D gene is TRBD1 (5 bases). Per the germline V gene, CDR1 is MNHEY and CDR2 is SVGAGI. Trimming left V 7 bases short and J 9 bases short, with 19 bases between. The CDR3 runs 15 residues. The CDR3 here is CASTPWGGGGSPLHF. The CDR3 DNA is TGTGCCAGCACCCCCTGGGGGGGAGGTGGTTCACCCCTCCACTTT.

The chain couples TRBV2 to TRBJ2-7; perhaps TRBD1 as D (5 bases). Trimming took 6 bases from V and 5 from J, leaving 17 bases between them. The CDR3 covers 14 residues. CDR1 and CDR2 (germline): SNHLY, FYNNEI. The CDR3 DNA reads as TGTGCCAGCAGGGATAATGTTAAGGGGAACGAGCAGTACTTC. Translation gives CASRDNVKGNEQYF.

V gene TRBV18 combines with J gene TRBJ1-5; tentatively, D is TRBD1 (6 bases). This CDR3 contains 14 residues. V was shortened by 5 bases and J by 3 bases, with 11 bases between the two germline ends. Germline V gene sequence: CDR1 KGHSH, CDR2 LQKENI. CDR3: CASSSTGPNQPQHF. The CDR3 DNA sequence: TGTGCCAGCTCATCGACAGGCCCCAATCAGCCCCAGCATTTT.